This T cell receptor beta chain was found in a study of OX40 agonist ivuxolimab in advanced cancers. Across the whole study: Cohort: more than 75% men, mean age approximately 66, aged roughly 23 to 79.

Some clones are missing from TCRdb's copy, which holds only in-frame ones; the method was immunoSEQ multiplex PCR. This repertoire shows approximately 50,000 clones, around 85% found once; its top ten account for less than 0.75%. From germline, CDR1 is MNHNS and CDR2 SASEGT. Deletions cut 0 bases from V and 6 bases from J, with 15 bases between. The CDR3 extends over 15 amino acids. Concerning this clone itself: The antigen is undetermined.

Overall study findings and caveats: It was also the case that some nonresponders had low normalized T-cell clonal expansion. Relative to CD4+, CD8+ T cells held more expanded clones on average.

The origin of this receptor is an adult with an advanced solid tumor such as melanoma, head and neck, liver or kidney cancer. The starting material was CD4+ or CD8+ T cells sorted from blood, obtained in a trial of the OX40 agonist ivuxolimab. This sequence joins TRBV6-1 and TRBJ2-7; D possibly corresponds to TRBD2 (6 bases). CDR3 region: CASSEALISGAEQYF. As DNA, the CDR3 is TGTGCCAGCAGTGAAGCGTTGATTAGCGGAGCCGAGCAGTACTTC.